This T cell receptor (beta chain) emerged from a study of blood T cell repertoires in COVID-19. CDR1 SGHRS and CDR2 YFSETQ come from the germline V gene. V lost 4 bases, J lost 4 bases, and 6 bases stayed unmatched. This CDR3 has 15 amino acids. Only in-frame clones appear in the TCRdb table, and some are missing; sequencing was by immunoSEQ multiplex PCR. The repertoire holds around 100,000 clones, with about 79% as singletons. The source of this sequence is a woman aged 80 or over with active or convalescent COVID-19. Sequencing input: peripheral blood. V usage is TRBV5-1 and J usage is TRBJ2-2, with 8 bases aligning to TRBD1. CDR3 sequence (DNA): TGCGCCAGCAGCATTGACAGGGGTGGCACCGGGGAGCTGTTTTTT. Its translation: CASSIDRGGTGELFF.